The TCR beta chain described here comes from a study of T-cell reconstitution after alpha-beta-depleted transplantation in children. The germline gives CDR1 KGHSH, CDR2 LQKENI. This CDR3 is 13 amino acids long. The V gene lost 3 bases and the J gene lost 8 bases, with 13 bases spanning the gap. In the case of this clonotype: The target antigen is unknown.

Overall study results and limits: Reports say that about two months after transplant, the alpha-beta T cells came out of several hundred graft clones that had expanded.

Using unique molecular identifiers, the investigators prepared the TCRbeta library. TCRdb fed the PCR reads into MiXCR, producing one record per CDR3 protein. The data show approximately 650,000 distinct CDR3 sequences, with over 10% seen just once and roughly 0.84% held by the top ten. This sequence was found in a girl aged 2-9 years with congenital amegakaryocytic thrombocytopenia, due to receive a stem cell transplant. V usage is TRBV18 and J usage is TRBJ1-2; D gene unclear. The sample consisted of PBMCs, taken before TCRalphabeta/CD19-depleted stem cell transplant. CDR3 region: CASSPSGPWGYTF. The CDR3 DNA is TGTGCCAGCTCACCGTCAGGTCCGTGGGGCTACACCTTC.